The 10 T cell receptor beta chains below were found in one sample sequenced in a study of shared clonotypes between healthy human individuals. Naive CD8 isolation took CD45RO-negative cells positively selected for CCR7 and excluded terminally differentiated effector memory CD45RA+ cells. Data came from immunoSEQ multiplex PCR; TCRdb stores just in-frame clones and leaves some out. The data contain about 2,100,000 clones, 93% of them singletons. Source material: naive CD8+ T cells from PBMCs. The receptors originated from a young man in good health. Some clones in this sample may be carry-over from other donors' samples.

This chain uses TRBV9 with TRBJ2-7, with 14 bases aligning to TRBD2. Germline V gives CDR1 SGDLS, CDR2 YYNGEE. This CDR3 comprises 16 residues. The trim removed 4 bases at V and 5 bases at J, leaving 8 bases unmatched. The DNA for the CDR3 is TGTGCCAGCAGCCCGGGGACTAGCGGGAGTTTCCACGAGCAGTACTTC. It is translated as CASSPGTSGSFHEQYF.

J is TRBJ2-5 and V is TRBV6-5; no firm D call. The CDR3 runs 14 residues. V was pared by 6 bases and J by 1 base, with 12 bases between. Germline loops: CDR1 MNHEY, CDR2 SVGAGI. CDR3 residues: CASSLFSFQETQYF. The DNA for the CDR3 is TGTGCCAGCAGCCTATTCTCCTTCCAAGAGACCCAGTACTTC.

This chain connects TRBV6-6 to TRBJ2-7, with 7 nucleotides matching TRBD1. V lost 6 bases, J lost 2 bases, and 10 bases stayed unmatched. This CDR3 region has 15 residues. Germline V gene sequence: CDR1 MNHNY, CDR2 SVGAGI (reference sequence). CDR3 sequence: CASSPETGVAYEQYF. CDR3 nucleotide sequence: TGTGCCAGCAGCCCAGAAACAGGGGTTGCCTACGAGCAGTACTTC.

The chain carries TRBV9 and TRBJ1-1, with 11 bases that match TRBD1. Looked up from germline, CDR1 is SGDLS and CDR2 is YYNGEE. Trimming cost V 3 bases and J 3 bases; bases outside gene matches: 4. The CDR3 contains 15 residues. The CDR3 here is CASSGPGQGDTEAFF. The DNA of the CDR3 is TGTGCCAGCAGCGGCCCGGGACAGGGGGACACTGAAGCTTTCTTT.

The chain joins TRBV9 to TRBJ2-1; 12 positions agree with TRBD2. The CDR3 has 14 amino acids. The V gene end was trimmed by 3 bases and the J gene end by 6 bases; junction bases not matched to a gene: 1. In germline, CDR1 is SGDLS, CDR2 YYNGEE. The CDR3 sequence: CASSATSGSNEQFF. The CDR3 coding sequence is TGTGCCAGCAGCGCGACTAGCGGGAGCAATGAGCAGTTCTTC.

This clone was seen only once. This chain joins TRBV28 and TRBJ2-7; 7 bases are shared with TRBD1. The trim removed 5 bases at V and 5 bases at J, leaving 9 bases unmatched. From germline, CDR1 is MDHEN and CDR2 SYDVKM. This CDR3 has 14 amino acids. The CDR3 region has the DNA TGTGCCAGCAGTATGACAGGGTTCCGGGACGAGCAGTACTTC. Amino acid sequence: CASSMTGFRDEQYF.

The V gene is TRBV7-2, the J gene TRBJ2-1; D is ambiguous. The CDR3 spans 12 residues. The germline gives CDR1 SGHTA, CDR2 FQGNSA. V lost 5 bases and J lost 11, with 13 bases in between. CDR3 in DNA: TGTGCCAGCAGCCCCCGGACGAAACAGCAGTTCTTC. This encodes CASSPRTKQQFF.

In its sample, this clone was seen once. The chain carries TRBV4-3 and TRBJ1-2; D gene uncertain. CDR1 is LGHNA and CDR2 is YSLEER in the germline V gene. CDR3 length equals 15 residues. The V gene lost 0 bases and the J gene lost 6 bases, with 14 bases spanning the gap. The CDR3 here is CASSQDTAGSDGYTF. CDR3 bases: TGCGCCAGCAGCCAAGATACAGCGGGCTCCGATGGCTACACCTTC.

The chain joins TRBV27 to TRBJ2-3; D remains unclear. Per the germline V gene, CDR1 is MNHEY and CDR2 is SMNVEV (reference sequence). Trimming left V 5 bases short and J 6 bases short, with 12 bases between. CDR3 length: 13 amino acids. The CDR3 coding sequence is TGTGCCAGCAGTCCCCGGCCGTTGGATACGCAGTATTTT. Its translation: CASSPRPLDTQYF.

The chain joins TRBV19 to TRBJ2-1; 8 bases match TRBD2. CDR1 and CDR2 from the germline V gene are LNHDA and SQIVND (reference sequence). The length of the CDR3 is 15 residues. V trimming: 10 bases; J trimming: 9 bases; junction bases outside the gene matches: 17. CDR3 residues: CATKVSASGRFEQFF. The CDR3 coding sequence is TGTGCCACCAAAGTATCGGCTAGCGGGCGTTTTGAGCAGTTCTTC.